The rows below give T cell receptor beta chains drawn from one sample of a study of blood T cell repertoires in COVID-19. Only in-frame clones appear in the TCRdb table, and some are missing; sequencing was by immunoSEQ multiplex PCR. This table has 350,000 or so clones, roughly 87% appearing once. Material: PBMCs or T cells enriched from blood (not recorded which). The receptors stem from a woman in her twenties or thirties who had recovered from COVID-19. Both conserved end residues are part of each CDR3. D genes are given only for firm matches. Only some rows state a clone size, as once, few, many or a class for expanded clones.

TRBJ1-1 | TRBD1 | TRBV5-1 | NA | CASSQTGNMNTEAFF | TGCGCCAGCAGCCAGACAGGGAACATGAACACTGAAGCTTTCTTT
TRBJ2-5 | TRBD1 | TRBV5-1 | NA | CASSHGQGGETQYF | TGCGCCAGCAGCCACGGACAGGGTGGAGAGACCCAGTACTTC
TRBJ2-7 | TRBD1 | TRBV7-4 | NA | CASSLVSGQVHRGQYF | TGTGCCAGCAGCTTAGTCTCGGGACAGGTCCATCGGGGGCAGTACTTC
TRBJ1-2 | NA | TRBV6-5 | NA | CASTRQANYGYTF | TGTGCCAGCACCAGGCAAGCTAACTATGGCTACACCTTC
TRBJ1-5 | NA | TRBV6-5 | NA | CASSYSGGGQPQHF | TGTGCCAGCAGTTACTCGGGGGGAGGACAGCCCCAGCATTTT
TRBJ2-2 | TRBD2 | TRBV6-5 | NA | CASSSGTSGNTGELFF | TGTGCCAGCAGTTCGGGGACTAGCGGGAACACCGGGGAGCTGTTTTTT
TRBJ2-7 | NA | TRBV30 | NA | CAWGPGVKGYEQYF | TGTGCCTGGGGCCCAGGGGTGAAGGGGTACGAGCAGTACTTC
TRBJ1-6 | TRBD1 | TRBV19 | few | CASSIGHQQGSPLHF | TGTGCCAGTAGTATAGGCCACCAACAGGGGTCACCCCTCCACTTT
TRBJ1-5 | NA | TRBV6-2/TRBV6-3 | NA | CASSSTGRYQPQHF | TGTGCCAGCAGTTCTACAGGGCGGTATCAGCCCCAGCATTTT
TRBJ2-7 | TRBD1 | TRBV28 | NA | CASNRDRVTYEQYF | TGTGCCAGCAACCGGGACAGGGTTACCTACGAGCAGTACTTC
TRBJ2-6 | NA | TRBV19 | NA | CASSTGTSGANVLTF | TGTGCCAGTAGTACGGGGACTTCTGGGGCCAACGTCCTGACTTTC
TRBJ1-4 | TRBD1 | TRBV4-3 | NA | CASSQDTGGNEKLFF | TGCGCCAGCAGCCAAGATACAGGGGGTAATGAAAAACTGTTTTTT
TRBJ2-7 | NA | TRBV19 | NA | CASSPYPTSAYEQYF | TGTGCCAGTAGTCCGTACCCGACATCCGCCTACGAGCAGTACTTC
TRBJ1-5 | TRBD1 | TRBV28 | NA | CASSPGGWKPQHF | TGTGCCAGCAGTCCAGGGGGGTGGAAGCCCCAGCATTTT
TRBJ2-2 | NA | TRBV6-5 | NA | CAVGGGTNTGELFF | TGTGCCGTGGGGGGGGGCACGAACACCGGGGAGCTGTTTTTT
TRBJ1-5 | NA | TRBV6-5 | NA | CASSTQGNQPQHF | TGTGCCAGCAGCACACAGGGAAATCAGCCCCAGCATTTT
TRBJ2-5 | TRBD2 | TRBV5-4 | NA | CASSLRGGGDLEETQYF | TGTGCCAGCAGCCTGCGTGGCGGGGGGGATCTGGAAGAGACCCAGTACTTC
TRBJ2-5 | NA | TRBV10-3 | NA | CAISEPTKGQETQYF | TGTGCCATCAGTGAGCCGACGAAGGGGCAAGAGACCCAGTACTTC
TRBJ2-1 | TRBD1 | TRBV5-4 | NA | CASRRGGDRSYNEQFF | TGTGCCAGCAGACGGGGCGGGGACAGGTCCTACAATGAGCAGTTCTTC
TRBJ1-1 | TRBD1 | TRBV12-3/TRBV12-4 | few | CASRQGLNTEAFF | TGTGCCAGTCGACAGGGCCTGAACACTGAAGCTTTCTTT
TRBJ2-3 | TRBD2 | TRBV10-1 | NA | CASSGLAGGTDTQYF | TGCGCCAGCAGTGGACTAGCGGGGGGCACAGATACGCAGTATTTT
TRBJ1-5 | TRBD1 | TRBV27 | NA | CASSWTGAAQPQHF | TGTGCCAGCAGTTGGACAGGAGCGGCTCAGCCCCAGCATTTT
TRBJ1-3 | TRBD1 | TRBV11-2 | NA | CASSLFGTGSSGNTIYF | TGTGCCAGCAGCTTATTTGGGACAGGGAGCTCTGGAAACACCATATATTTT
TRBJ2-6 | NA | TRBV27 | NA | CASSLTPGANVLTF | TGTGCCAGCAGTTTAACTCCCGGGGCCAACGTCCTGACTTTC
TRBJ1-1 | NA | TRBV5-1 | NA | CASSGGARLNTEAFF | TGCGCCAGCAGCGGGGGCGCACGGCTGAACACTGAAGCTTTCTTT
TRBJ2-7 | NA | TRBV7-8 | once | CASSLIHKPPSYEQYF | TGTGCCAGCAGCTTAATTCACAAACCGCCCTCCTACGAGCAGTACTTC
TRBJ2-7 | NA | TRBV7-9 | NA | CATGSDEQYF | TGTGCCACCGGTTCGGACGAGCAGTACTTC
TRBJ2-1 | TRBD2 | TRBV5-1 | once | CASSPSGVSYNEQFF | TGCGCCAGCAGCCCAAGCGGGGTCTCCTACAATGAGCAGTTCTTC
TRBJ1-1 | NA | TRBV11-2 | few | CASSLVNEAFF | TGTGCCAGCAGCTTAGTTAATGAAGCTTTCTTT
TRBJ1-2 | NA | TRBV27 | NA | CASSTAAGNNGYTF | TGTGCCAGCAGTACTGCGGCAGGGAACAATGGCTACACCTTC
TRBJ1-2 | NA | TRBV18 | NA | CASSPDTAYGYTF | TGTGCCAGCTCACCGGACACCGCCTATGGCTACACCTTC